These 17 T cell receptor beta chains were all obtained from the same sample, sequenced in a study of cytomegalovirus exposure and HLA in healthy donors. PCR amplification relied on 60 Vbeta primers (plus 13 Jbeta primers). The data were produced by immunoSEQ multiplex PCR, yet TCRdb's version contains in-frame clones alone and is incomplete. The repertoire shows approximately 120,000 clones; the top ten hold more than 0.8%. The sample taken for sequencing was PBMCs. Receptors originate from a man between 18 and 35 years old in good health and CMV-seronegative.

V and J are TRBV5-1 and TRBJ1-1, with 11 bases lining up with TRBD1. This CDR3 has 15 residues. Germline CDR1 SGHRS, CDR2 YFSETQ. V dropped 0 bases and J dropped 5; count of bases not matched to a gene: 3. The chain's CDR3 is CASSLVGTGGTEAFF. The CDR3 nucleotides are TGCGCCAGCAGCTTGGTAGGGACAGGGGGAACTGAAGCTTTCTTT.

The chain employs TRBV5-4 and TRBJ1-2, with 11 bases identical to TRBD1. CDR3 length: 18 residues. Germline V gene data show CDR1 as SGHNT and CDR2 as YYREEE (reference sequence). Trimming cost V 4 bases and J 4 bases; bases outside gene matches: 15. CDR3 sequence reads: CASSPERDRGKMPYGYTF. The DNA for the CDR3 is TGTGCCAGCAGCCCCGAACGGGACAGGGGGAAAATGCCCTATGGCTACACCTTC.

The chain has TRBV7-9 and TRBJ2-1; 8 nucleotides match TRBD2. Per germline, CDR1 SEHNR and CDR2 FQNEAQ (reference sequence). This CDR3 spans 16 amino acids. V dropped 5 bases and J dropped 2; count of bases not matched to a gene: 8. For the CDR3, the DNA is TGTGCCAGCAGCCCCCGGGGGGGCGGCGCCTACAATGAGCAGTTCTTC. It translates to CASSPRGGGAYNEQFF. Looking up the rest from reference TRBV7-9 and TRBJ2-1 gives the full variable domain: DTGVSQNPRHKITKRGQNVTFRCDPISEHNRLYWYRQTLGQGPEFLTYFQNEAQLEKSRLLSDRFSAERPKGSFSTLEIQRTEQGDSAMYLCASSPRGGGAYNEQFFGPGTRLTVL.

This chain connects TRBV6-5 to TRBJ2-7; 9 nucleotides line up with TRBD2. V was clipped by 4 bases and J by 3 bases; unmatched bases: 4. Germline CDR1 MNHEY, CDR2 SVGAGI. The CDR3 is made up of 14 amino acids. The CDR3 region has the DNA TGTGCCAGCAGTTTGTCTAGCGGGATCTACGAGCAGTACTTC. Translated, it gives CASSLSSGIYEQYF.

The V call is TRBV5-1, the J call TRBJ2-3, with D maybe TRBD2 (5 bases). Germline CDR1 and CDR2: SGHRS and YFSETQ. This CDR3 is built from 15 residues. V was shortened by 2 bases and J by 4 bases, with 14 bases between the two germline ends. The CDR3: CASSLIEARADTQYF. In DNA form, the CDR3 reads TGCGCCAGCAGCTTAATTGAGGCGAGGGCAGATACGCAGTATTTT. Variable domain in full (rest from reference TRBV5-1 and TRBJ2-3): KAGVTQTPRYLIKTRGQQVTLSCSPISGHRSVSWYQQTPGQGLQFLFEYFSETQRNKGNFPGRFSGRQFSNSRSEMNVSTLELGDSALYLCASSLIEARADTQYFGPGTRLTVL.

The CDR3 protein is CASSPNNFGNTIYF. As DNA, the CDR3 is TGTGCCAGCAGCCCTAATAACTTTGGAAACACCATATATTTT. The chain has TRBV7-9 and TRBJ1-3; D remains ambiguous. Germline values: CDR1 SEHNR, CDR2 FQNEAQ (reference sequence). The CDR3 sequence is 14 residues long. The V gene lost 5 bases and the J gene lost 3 bases, with 11 bases spanning the gap.

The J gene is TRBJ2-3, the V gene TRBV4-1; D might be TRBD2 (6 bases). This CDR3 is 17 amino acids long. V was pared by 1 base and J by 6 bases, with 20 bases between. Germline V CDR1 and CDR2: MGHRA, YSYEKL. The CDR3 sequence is CASSQGSGLLERDTQYF. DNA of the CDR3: TGCGCCAGCAGCCAAGGCTCGGGACTTCTCGAGCGGGATACGCAGTATTTT.

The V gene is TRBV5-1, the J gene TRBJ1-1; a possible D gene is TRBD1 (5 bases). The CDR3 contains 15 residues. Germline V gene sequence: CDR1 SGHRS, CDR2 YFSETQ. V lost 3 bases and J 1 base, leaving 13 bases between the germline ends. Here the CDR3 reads CASSSVDRQNTEAFF. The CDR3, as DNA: TGCGCCAGCAGCTCGGTAGACAGACAGAACACTGAAGCTTTCTTT.

The CDR3 nucleotides read TGTGCCAGCAGTGACGGTGTGGTCGAGCAGTACTTC. This translates into CASSDGVVEQYF. The chain has TRBV25-1 and TRBJ2-7; D uncertain. V was pared by 3 bases and J by 6 bases, with 9 bases between. The CDR3 runs 12 residues. The germline CDR1 and CDR2 sequences are MGHDK and SYGVNS.

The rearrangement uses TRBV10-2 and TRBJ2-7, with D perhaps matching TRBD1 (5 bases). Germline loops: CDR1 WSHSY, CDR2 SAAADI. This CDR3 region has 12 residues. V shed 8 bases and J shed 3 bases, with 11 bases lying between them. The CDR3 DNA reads TGCGCCAGCTCAGGGCCTGACTACGAGCAGTACTTC. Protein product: CASSGPDYEQYF.

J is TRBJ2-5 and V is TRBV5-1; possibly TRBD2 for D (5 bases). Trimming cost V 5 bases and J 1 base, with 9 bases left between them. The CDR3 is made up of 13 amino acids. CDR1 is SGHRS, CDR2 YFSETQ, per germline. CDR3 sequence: CASRGGIQETQYF. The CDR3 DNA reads TGCGCCAGCAGAGGAGGCATCCAAGAGACCCAGTACTTC.

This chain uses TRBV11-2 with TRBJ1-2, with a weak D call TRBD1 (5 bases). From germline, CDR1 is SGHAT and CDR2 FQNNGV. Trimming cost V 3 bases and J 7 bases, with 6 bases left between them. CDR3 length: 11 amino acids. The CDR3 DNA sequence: TGTGCCAGCAGCTTGACAGCTGGCTACACCTTC. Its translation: CASSLTAGYTF.

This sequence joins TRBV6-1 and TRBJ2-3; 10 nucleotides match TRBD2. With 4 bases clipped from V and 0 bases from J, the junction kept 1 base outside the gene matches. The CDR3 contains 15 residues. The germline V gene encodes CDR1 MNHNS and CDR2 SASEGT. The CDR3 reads CASSGLAGSTDTQYF. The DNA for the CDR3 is TGTGCCAGCAGTGGACTAGCGGGTAGCACAGATACGCAGTATTTT.

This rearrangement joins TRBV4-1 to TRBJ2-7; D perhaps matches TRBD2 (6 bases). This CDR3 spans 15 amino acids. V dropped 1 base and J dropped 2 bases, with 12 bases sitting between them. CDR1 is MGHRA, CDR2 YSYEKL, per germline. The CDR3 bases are TGCGCCAGCAGCCAAGGCGGGCGGGGCGCCTACGAGCAGTACTTC. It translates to CASSQGGRGAYEQYF.

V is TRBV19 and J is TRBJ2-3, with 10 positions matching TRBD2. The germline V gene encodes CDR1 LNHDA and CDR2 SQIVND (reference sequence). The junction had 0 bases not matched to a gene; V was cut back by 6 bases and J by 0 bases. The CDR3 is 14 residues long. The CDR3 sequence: CASRLAGSTDTQYF. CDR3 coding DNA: TGTGCCAGTAGACTAGCGGGGAGCACAGATACGCAGTATTTT.

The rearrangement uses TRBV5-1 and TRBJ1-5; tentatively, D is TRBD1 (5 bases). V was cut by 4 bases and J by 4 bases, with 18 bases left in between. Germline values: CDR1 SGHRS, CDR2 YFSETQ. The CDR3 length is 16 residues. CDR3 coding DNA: TGCGCCAGCAGCGAGGGACCCTCGCGGGGAAATCAGCCCCAGCATTTT. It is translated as CASSEGPSRGNQPQHF.

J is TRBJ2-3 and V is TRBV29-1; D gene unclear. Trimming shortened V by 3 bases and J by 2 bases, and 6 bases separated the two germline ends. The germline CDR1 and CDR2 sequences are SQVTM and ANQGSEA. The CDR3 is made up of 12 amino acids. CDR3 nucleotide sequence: TGCAGCGTTGATAGATCCACAGATACGCAGTATTTT. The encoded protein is CSVDRSTDTQYF.